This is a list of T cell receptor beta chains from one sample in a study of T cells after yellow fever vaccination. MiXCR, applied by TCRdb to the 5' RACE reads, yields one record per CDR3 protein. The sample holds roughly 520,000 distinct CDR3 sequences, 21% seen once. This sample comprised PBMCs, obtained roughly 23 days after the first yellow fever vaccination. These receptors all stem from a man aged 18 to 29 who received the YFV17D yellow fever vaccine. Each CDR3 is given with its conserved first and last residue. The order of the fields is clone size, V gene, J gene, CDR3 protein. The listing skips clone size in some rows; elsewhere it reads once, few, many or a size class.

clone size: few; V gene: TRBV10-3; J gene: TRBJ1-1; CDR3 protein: CAITTGEGTEAFF
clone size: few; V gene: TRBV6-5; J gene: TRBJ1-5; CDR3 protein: CASSYSSGGNQPQHF
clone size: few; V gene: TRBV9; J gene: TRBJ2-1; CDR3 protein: CASSVGEGSYNEQFF
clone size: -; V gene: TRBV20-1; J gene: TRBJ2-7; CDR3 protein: CSAPGQQYEQYF
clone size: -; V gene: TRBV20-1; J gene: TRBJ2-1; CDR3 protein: CSATDVGDEQFF
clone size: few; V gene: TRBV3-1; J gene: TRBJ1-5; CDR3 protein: CASSQGGWGLQPQHF
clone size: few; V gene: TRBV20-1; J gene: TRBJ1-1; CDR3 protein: CSARNLNTEAFF
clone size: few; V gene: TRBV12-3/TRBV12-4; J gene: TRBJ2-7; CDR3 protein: CASSWPAQGQYEQYF
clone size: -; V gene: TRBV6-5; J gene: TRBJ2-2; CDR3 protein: CASSYSTSGAPSGELFF
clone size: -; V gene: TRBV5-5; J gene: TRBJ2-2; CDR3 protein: CASSPGQGAGGELFF
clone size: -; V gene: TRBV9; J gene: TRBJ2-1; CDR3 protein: CASSVGVSSSYNEQFF
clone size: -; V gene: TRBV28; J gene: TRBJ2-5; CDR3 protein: CASSVVSGGTWETQYF